A selection of T cell receptor beta chains follows, all from one sample in a study of beta chain features in type 1 diabetes. Libraries were prepared by immunoSEQ multiplex PCR; TCRdb keeps only in-frame clonotypes and omits some of them. The repertoire includes 300,000 to 450,000 clones, roughly 21% of them detected once, and 0.044% sits in the top ten. The sample taken for sequencing was naive CD4+ T cells from blood. These receptors were obtained from a woman between 18 and 29 years old in good health. Both conserved end residues are part of each CDR3. Each record gives: clone size, D gene, V gene, J gene, CDR3 DNA, CDR3 protein. D genes are given only for firm matches. Only some rows state a clone size, as once, few, many or a class for expanded clones.

clone_size: .
d_call: TRBD1
v_call: TRBV5-1
j_call: TRBJ2-5
cdr3_nt: TGCGCCAGCAGCTTGTCCCTCCCGACAGGGCTGGGGACCCAGTACTTC
cdr3_aa: CASSLSLPTGLGTQYF

clone_size: .
d_call: .
v_call: TRBV30
j_call: TRBJ1-4
cdr3_nt: TGTGCCTGGAGTCCCGACAGGTTTAATGAAAAACTGTTTTTT
cdr3_aa: CAWSPDRFNEKLFF

clone_size: few
d_call: TRBD2
v_call: TRBV10-3
j_call: TRBJ2-1
cdr3_nt: TGTGCCACAGGGGACGGACTAGCGGGGGGGCCAGGCAATGAGCAGTTCTTC
cdr3_aa: CATGDGLAGGPGNEQFF

clone_size: .
d_call: .
v_call: TRBV29-1
j_call: TRBJ2-3
cdr3_nt: TGCAGCTTAAACAGGGATTTAGATACGCAGTATTTT
cdr3_aa: CSLNRDLDTQYF

clone_size: .
d_call: .
v_call: TRBV30
j_call: TRBJ1-3
cdr3_nt: TGTGCCTGGAGCGCCCGTTGGAGCTCCGGAAACACCATATATTTT
cdr3_aa: CAWSARWSSGNTIYF

clone_size: .
d_call: TRBD2
v_call: TRBV4-2
j_call: TRBJ2-3
cdr3_nt: TGTGCCAGCAGCCAAGGTGGAGTAGCGGGGGGGCAAGGAGATACGCAGTATTTT
cdr3_aa: CASSQGGVAGGQGDTQYF

clone_size: once
d_call: .
v_call: TRBV19
j_call: TRBJ1-2
cdr3_nt: TGTGCCAGTAGTGTGCGAGGGAGCAACTATGGCTACACCTTC
cdr3_aa: CASSVRGSNYGYTF

clone_size: .
d_call: .
v_call: TRBV6-6
j_call: TRBJ1-1
cdr3_nt: TGTGCCAGCACCCCGGGGTACACTGAAGCTTTCTTT
cdr3_aa: CASTPGYTEAFF

clone_size: .
d_call: TRBD2
v_call: TRBV7-3
j_call: TRBJ2-3
cdr3_nt: TGTGCCAGCAGCTTAAGGACTAGCGGCGTAGATACGCAGTATTTT
cdr3_aa: CASSLRTSGVDTQYF

clone_size: few
d_call: .
v_call: TRBV5-1
j_call: TRBJ2-7
cdr3_nt: TGCGCCAGCAGCTTGTGGTACGGTTCCTACGAGCAGTACTTC
cdr3_aa: CASSLWYGSYEQYF

clone_size: few
d_call: TRBD2
v_call: TRBV5-1
j_call: TRBJ2-5
cdr3_nt: TGCGCCAGCAGCCAAGCTAGCGGCCAGGCGACCCAGTACTTC
cdr3_aa: CASSQASGQATQYF

clone_size: .
d_call: TRBD1
v_call: TRBV7-2
j_call: TRBJ1-2
cdr3_nt: TGTGCCAGCAGCTTGTCCCACGGGACAGGGAAGCGTGGCTACACCTTC
cdr3_aa: CASSLSHGTGKRGYTF

clone_size: few
d_call: TRBD1
v_call: TRBV5-1
j_call: TRBJ1-5
cdr3_nt: TGCGCCAGCAGCCCGACAGGGGGGAGTAATCAGCCCCAGCATTTT
cdr3_aa: CASSPTGGSNQPQHF

clone_size: .
d_call: .
v_call: TRBV5-1
j_call: TRBJ2-7
cdr3_nt: TGCGCCAGCAGCTTGGGTTCCGGGTCCATCATCTACGAGCAGTACTTC
cdr3_aa: CASSLGSGSIIYEQYF

clone_size: .
d_call: TRBD1
v_call: TRBV27
j_call: TRBJ1-5
cdr3_nt: TGTGCCAGCAGTCTCGGACAGGGAATCAATCAGCCCCAGCATTTT
cdr3_aa: CASSLGQGINQPQHF

clone_size: once
d_call: TRBD1
v_call: TRBV2
j_call: TRBJ1-2
cdr3_nt: TGTGCCAGTGGGGACAGGGATCACTATGGCTACACCTTC
cdr3_aa: CASGDRDHYGYTF

clone_size: .
d_call: TRBD2
v_call: TRBV7-2
j_call: TRBJ2-1
cdr3_nt: TGTGCCAGCAGCCCAACTAGCGGGGGGCTAAATGAGCAGTTCTTC
cdr3_aa: CASSPTSGGLNEQFF

clone_size: .
d_call: .
v_call: TRBV19
j_call: TRBJ1-5
cdr3_nt: TGTGCCAGTACCCCTGGGCCTTTCAATCAGCCCCAGCATTTT
cdr3_aa: CASTPGPFNQPQHF

clone_size: few
d_call: .
v_call: TRBV5-1
j_call: TRBJ1-5
cdr3_nt: TGCGCCAGCAGCCCGGGACTGGGTCAGCCCCAGCATTTT
cdr3_aa: CASSPGLGQPQHF

clone_size: .
d_call: .
v_call: TRBV30
j_call: TRBJ1-2
cdr3_nt: TGTGCCTGGAGTGTCGGCTATGGCTACACCTTC
cdr3_aa: CAWSVGYGYTF

clone_size: .
d_call: TRBD2
v_call: TRBV7-2
j_call: TRBJ2-5
cdr3_nt: TGTGCCAGCAGCCTAGCCCTACTAGCGGGGGGACCCTTTGAGACCCAGTACTTC
cdr3_aa: CASSLALLAGGPFETQYF

clone_size: few
d_call: .
v_call: TRBV7-2
j_call: TRBJ2-5
cdr3_nt: TGTGCCAGCAGCTCCAGAATCTTTGCAGAGACCCAGTACTTC
cdr3_aa: CASSSRIFAETQYF

clone_size: .
d_call: TRBD1
v_call: TRBV30
j_call: TRBJ1-5
cdr3_nt: TGTGCCTGGAGCGGAAACAGGGGAGATCAGCCCCAGCATTTT
cdr3_aa: CAWSGNRGDQPQHF

clone_size: few
d_call: .
v_call: TRBV5-6
j_call: TRBJ1-2
cdr3_nt: TGTGCCAGCAGCTTGCTGTCCGGTGCTAACTATGGCTACACCTTC
cdr3_aa: CASSLLSGANYGYTF

clone_size: .
d_call: .
v_call: TRBV5-6
j_call: TRBJ1-1
cdr3_nt: TGTGCCAGCAGCCGCGACAGGCTGAACACTGAAGCTTTCTTT
cdr3_aa: CASSRDRLNTEAFF

clone_size: few
d_call: .
v_call: TRBV7-9
j_call: TRBJ1-1
cdr3_nt: TGTGCCAGCAGCCCCGGGTCCTCAGCTTTCTTT
cdr3_aa: CASSPGSSAFF

clone_size: few
d_call: TRBD2
v_call: TRBV6-1
j_call: TRBJ2-1
cdr3_nt: TGTGCCAGCAAGCCCGGGACTAGCGGGAAGGATGAGCAGTTCTTC
cdr3_aa: CASKPGTSGKDEQFF

clone_size: few
d_call: .
v_call: TRBV5-5
j_call: TRBJ2-5
cdr3_nt: TGTGCCAGCAGCTTGGTTATACTCCAAGAGACCCAGTACTTC
cdr3_aa: CASSLVILQETQYF

clone_size: .
d_call: .
v_call: TRBV30
j_call: TRBJ2-3
cdr3_nt: TGTGCCTGGACAGGTTCCACAGATACGCAGTATTTT
cdr3_aa: CAWTGSTDTQYF

clone_size: .
d_call: .
v_call: TRBV7-9
j_call: TRBJ1-2
cdr3_nt: TGTGCCAGCAGCTTAGTAGAGGCATTCAGCTACACCTTC
cdr3_aa: CASSLVEAFSYTF

clone_size: .
d_call: .
v_call: TRBV7-3
j_call: TRBJ1-5
cdr3_nt: TGTGCCAGCAGCTATCAACCGGGGCAGCCCCAGCATTTT
cdr3_aa: CASSYQPGQPQHF

clone_size: .
d_call: TRBD2
v_call: TRBV5-1
j_call: TRBJ2-5
cdr3_nt: TGCGCCAGCAGCTTGTCAGCGGGGGAAGAGACCCAGTACTTC
cdr3_aa: CASSLSAGEETQYF

clone_size: few
d_call: TRBD2
v_call: TRBV2
j_call: TRBJ2-5
cdr3_nt: TGTGCCAGCAGTGGCGGGGGGGCCTCAGAGACCCAGTACTTC
cdr3_aa: CASSGGGASETQYF

clone_size: .
d_call: TRBD2
v_call: TRBV7-7
j_call: TRBJ2-1
cdr3_nt: TGTGCTAGCAGCTTAGACGGGAGCGGGGATGAGCAGTTCTTC
cdr3_aa: CASSLDGSGDEQFF

clone_size: few
d_call: TRBD2
v_call: TRBV7-2
j_call: TRBJ2-7
cdr3_nt: TGTGCCAGCAGCTTAGCAGCGGGGGCCTCCTACGAGCAGTACTTC
cdr3_aa: CASSLAAGASYEQYF

clone_size: .
d_call: .
v_call: TRBV9
j_call: TRBJ2-5
cdr3_nt: TGTGCCAGCAGCCCCAGACACGCTCGGGGGACCCAGTACTTC
cdr3_aa: CASSPRHARGTQYF

clone_size: few
d_call: .
v_call: TRBV29-1
j_call: TRBJ1-3
cdr3_nt: TGCAGCGTGAGACAGGACTCTTCTAGAAACACCATATATTTT
cdr3_aa: CSVRQDSSRNTIYF

clone_size: .
d_call: .
v_call: TRBV12-2
j_call: TRBJ2-3
cdr3_nt: TGTGCAAGTCGCTTATCCCCAAGTGGAGGGACAGATACGCAGTATTTT
cdr3_aa: CASRLSPSGGTDTQYF

clone_size: .
d_call: TRBD1
v_call: TRBV6-5
j_call: TRBJ1-2
cdr3_nt: TGTGCCAGCAGTCAGGACAGGCCCCCTTACTATGGCTACACCTTC
cdr3_aa: CASSQDRPPYYGYTF

clone_size: .
d_call: TRBD1
v_call: TRBV29-1
j_call: TRBJ1-1
cdr3_nt: TGCAGCTTTAGGACAGGAGCGAACACTGAAGCTTTCTTT
cdr3_aa: CSFRTGANTEAFF

clone_size: .
d_call: .
v_call: TRBV2
j_call: TRBJ1-2
cdr3_nt: TGTGCCGCGGCGAGCCCCAACTATGGCTACACCTTC
cdr3_aa: CAAASPNYGYTF

clone_size: .
d_call: .
v_call: TRBV27
j_call: TRBJ2-1
cdr3_nt: TGTGCCAGCAGTTTTAGGACAGCTGGCAATGAGCAGTTCTTC
cdr3_aa: CASSFRTAGNEQFF